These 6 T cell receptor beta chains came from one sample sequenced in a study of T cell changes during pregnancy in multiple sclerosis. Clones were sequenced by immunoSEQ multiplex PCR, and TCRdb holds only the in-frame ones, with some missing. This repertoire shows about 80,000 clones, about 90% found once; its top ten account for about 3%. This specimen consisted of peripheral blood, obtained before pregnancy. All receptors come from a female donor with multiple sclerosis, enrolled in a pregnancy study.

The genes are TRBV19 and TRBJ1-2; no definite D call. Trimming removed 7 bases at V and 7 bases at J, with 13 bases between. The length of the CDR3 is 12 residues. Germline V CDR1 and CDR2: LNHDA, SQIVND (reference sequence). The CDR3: CASTAAGIGYTF. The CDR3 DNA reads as TGTGCCAGTACTGCCGCGGGGATTGGCTACACCTTC.

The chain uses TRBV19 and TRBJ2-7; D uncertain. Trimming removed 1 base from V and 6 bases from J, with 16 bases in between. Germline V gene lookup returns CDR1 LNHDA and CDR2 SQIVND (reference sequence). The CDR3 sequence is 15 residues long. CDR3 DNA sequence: TGTGCCAGTAGTATAGTGGGTCCCTTCAGCGCCGAGCAGTACTTC. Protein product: CASSIVGPFSAEQYF.

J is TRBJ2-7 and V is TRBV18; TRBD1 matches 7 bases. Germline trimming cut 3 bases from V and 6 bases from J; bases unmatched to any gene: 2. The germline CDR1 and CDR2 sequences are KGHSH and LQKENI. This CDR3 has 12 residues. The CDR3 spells CASSPAGGEQYF. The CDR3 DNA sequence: TGTGCCAGCTCACCGGCAGGGGGCGAGCAGTACTTC.

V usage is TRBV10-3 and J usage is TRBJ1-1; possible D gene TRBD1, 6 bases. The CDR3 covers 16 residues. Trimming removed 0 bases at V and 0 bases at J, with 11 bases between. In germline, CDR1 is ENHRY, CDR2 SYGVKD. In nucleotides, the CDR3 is TGTGCCATCAGTGAGTCGGGGGGGCGGGTGAACACTGAAGCTTTCTTT. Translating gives CAISESGGRVNTEAFF.

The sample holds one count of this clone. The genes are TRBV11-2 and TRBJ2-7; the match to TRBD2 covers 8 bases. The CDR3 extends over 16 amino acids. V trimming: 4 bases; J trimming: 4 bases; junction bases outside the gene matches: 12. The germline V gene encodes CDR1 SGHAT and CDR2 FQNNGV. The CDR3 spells CASSSSSGSLIYEQYF. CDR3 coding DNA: TGTGCCAGCAGCTCTTCAAGCGGGAGTCTTATATACGAGCAGTACTTC.

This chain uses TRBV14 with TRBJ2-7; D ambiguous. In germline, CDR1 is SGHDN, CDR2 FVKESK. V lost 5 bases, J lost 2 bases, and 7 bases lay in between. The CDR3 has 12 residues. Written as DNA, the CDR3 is TGTGCCAGCAGCTACTACCCCTACGAGCAGTACTTC. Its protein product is CASSYYPYEQYF.